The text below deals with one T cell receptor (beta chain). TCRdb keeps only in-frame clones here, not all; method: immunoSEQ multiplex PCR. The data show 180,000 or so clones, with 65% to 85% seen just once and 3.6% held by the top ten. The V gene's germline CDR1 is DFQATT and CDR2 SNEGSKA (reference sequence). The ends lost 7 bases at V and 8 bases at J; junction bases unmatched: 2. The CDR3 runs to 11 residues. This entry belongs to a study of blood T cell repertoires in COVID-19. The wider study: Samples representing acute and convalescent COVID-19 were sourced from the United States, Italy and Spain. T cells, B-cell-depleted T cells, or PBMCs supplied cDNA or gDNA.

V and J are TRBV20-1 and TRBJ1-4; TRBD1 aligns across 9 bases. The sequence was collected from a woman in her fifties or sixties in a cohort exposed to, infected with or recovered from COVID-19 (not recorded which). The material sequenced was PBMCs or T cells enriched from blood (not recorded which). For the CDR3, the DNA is TGCAGTGTGACAGGGGGGGAAAAACTGTTTTTT. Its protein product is CSVTGGEKLFF.